This T cell receptor (beta chain) was identified during a study of T cells in Graves' hyperthyroidism and ophthalmopathy. Uncontrolled infection, other autoimmune disease, pregnancy or lactation barred patients from enrollment. Concerning this clonotype itself: What it binds is unknown.

Regions amplified from RNA transcripts were the TCR beta CDR3 regions. A first-round RT-PCR of the TCR CDR3 used the HTBI primer set. TCRdb reprocessed the multiplex PCR reads via MiXCR and lists one record per CDR3 protein. The sample has approximately 360,000 distinct CDR3 sequences, approximately 25% seen once. Findings of the study overall: A median 6.5 months before onset, the model predicted ophthalmopathy.

This CDR3 has 14 residues. Germline V CDR1 and CDR2: LNHDA, SQIVND (reference sequence). V was cut by 4 bases and J by 5 bases, with 15 bases left in between. The sequence was collected from a man aged 50 or older with Graves' hyperthyroidism. The chain combines TRBV19 with TRBJ2-7; D possibly uses TRBD1 or TRBD2 (5 bases each). Input material: blood. CDR3 region: CASSTGDPGNEQYF. The DNA of the CDR3 is TGTGCCAGTAGTACCGGGGACCCCGGGAACGAGCAGTACTTC.